These 28 T cell receptor beta chains came from one sample sequenced in a study of T cell responses to AZD1222 COVID-19 vaccine. Profiled with immunoSEQ multiplex PCR; TCRdb holds only in-frame clones, not every one. The sample lists roughly 65,000 clones; more than 70% were seen once. The source was peripheral blood, collected on day 0 of AZD1222 vaccination. The source of these receptors is an adult in good health.

V usage is TRBV9 and J usage is TRBJ1-4, with TRBD1 matching 9 bases. The germline V gene encodes CDR1 SGDLS and CDR2 YYNGEE. Trimming took 3 bases from V and 8 from J; bases not matched to a gene: 8. The CDR3 spans 15 residues. CDR3 coding DNA: TGTGCCAGCAGCGCCGGACAGGGGTGGAACGAAAAACTGTTTTTT. Its translation: CASSAGQGWNEKLFF.

The chain couples TRBV6-5 to TRBJ2-7; 12 bases are a match to TRBD2. Trimming at V came to 6 bases and at J to 2 bases, leaving 5 bases not matched to a gene. The CDR3 runs to 15 residues. Germline values: CDR1 MNHEY, CDR2 SVGAGI. The DNA of the CDR3 is TGTGCCAGCAGGTCTCTAGCGGGGGGGCCCTACGAGCAGTACTTC. This gives the protein CASRSLAGGPYEQYF.

The chain combines TRBV5-6 with TRBJ2-5; D may be TRBD2 (5 bases). This CDR3 has 15 residues. CDR1 and CDR2 (germline): SGHDT, YYEEEE. Trimming cost V 3 bases and J 5 bases, with 17 bases left between them. DNA of the CDR3: TGTGCCAGCAGCTCCGGGTGGCGGTCGGGGGAGACCCAGTACTTC. It translates to CASSSGWRSGETQYF. The entire variable domain, with the rest obtained from reference TRBV5-6 and TRBJ2-5, is as follows: DAGVTQSPTHLIKTRGQQVTLRCSPKSGHDTVSWYQQALGQGPQFIFQYYEEEERQRGNFPDRFSGHQFPNYSSELNVNALLLGDSALYLCASSSGWRSGETQYFGPGTRLLVL.

This chain links TRBV19 with TRBJ2-5; D unclear. This CDR3 is built from 16 residues. The V gene lost 4 bases and the J gene lost 0 bases, with 15 bases spanning the gap. From germline, CDR1 is LNHDA and CDR2 SQIVND (reference sequence). The CDR3 DNA follows: TGTGCCAGTAGTACCCTCTCAGGCGGCTACCAAGAGACCCAGTACTTC. It is translated as CASSTLSGGYQETQYF.

This clone turned up a few times. The V call is TRBV10-3, the J call TRBJ2-5; D may correspond to TRBD1 or TRBD2 (6 bases each). Trimming pared 10 bases from V and 2 bases from J, leaving 14 bases between. In germline, CDR1 is ENHRY, CDR2 SYGVKD. The CDR3 runs 13 residues. CDR3 in amino acids: CANSLGGQETQYF. The CDR3 DNA follows: TGTGCCAACTCCCTAGGGGGGCAAGAGACCCAGTACTTC.

J is TRBJ1-6 and V is TRBV6-6, with 11 bases fitting TRBD1. With 5 bases clipped from V and 1 base from J, the junction kept 7 bases outside the gene matches. The germline CDR1 and CDR2 sequences are MNHNY and SVGAGI (reference sequence). The CDR3 runs to 18 residues. CDR3 residues: CASSPSGTGGSYNSPLHF. DNA of the CDR3: TGTGCCAGCAGTCCATCCGGGACAGGGGGTTCCTATAATTCACCCCTCCACTTT.

This chain joins TRBV2 and TRBJ2-4, with TRBD1 matching over 9 bases. The V segment lost 4 bases and the J segment 8 bases; nucleotides outside the gene matches: 3. The V gene's germline CDR1 is SNHLY and CDR2 FYNNEI. The CDR3 covers 13 residues. CDR3 DNA sequence: TGTGCCAGCAGTGGGACAGGGGAATACATTCAGTACTTC. It translates to CASSGTGEYIQYF.

The CDR3 nucleotides read TGTGCCAGCAGCTTTAGGAACGCGAACACCGGGGAGCTGTTTTTT. Translation gives CASSFRNANTGELFF. This rearrangement joins TRBV11-3 to TRBJ2-2; D is undetermined. The V end lost 3 bases, the J end lost 0 bases, and 8 bases lay between the germline ends. The CDR3 extends over 15 amino acids. CDR1 and CDR2 from the germline V gene are SGHNT and YENEEA.

The chain carries TRBV15 and TRBJ1-4; 9 bases fit TRBD1. Germline loops: CDR1 LNHNV, CDR2 YYDKDF (reference sequence). Trimming cost V 1 base and J 8 bases; bases outside gene matches: 8. The CDR3 is made up of 16 amino acids. CDR3 sequence: CATSRVQGTGHEKLFF. CDR3 DNA sequence: TGTGCCACCAGCAGAGTTCAAGGGACAGGGCACGAAAAACTGTTTTTT. The full variable domain, completed using reference TRBV15 and TRBJ1-4, is DAMVIQNPRYQVTQFGKPVTLSCSQTLNHNVMYWYQQKSSQAPKLLFHYYDKDFNNEADTPDNFQSRRPNTSFCFLDIRSPGLGDTAMYLCATSRVQGTGHEKLFFGSGTQLSVL.

The rearrangement uses TRBV7-8 and TRBJ1-1; D possibly corresponds to TRBD1 (5 bases). V lost 4 bases to trimming and J lost 7 bases, with 13 bases between them. Germline CDR1 SGHVS, CDR2 FQNEAQ. The CDR3 has 13 amino acids. The chain's CDR3 is CASSSSRDVEAFF. The CDR3 DNA is TGTGCCAGCAGCTCTTCCCGGGACGTTGAAGCTTTCTTT.

For this clone: Other DNA sequences in this specimen translate into the identical CDR3. J is TRBJ2-5 and V is TRBV9; maybe TRBD2 (5 bases). V lost 4 bases to trimming and J lost 4 bases, with 5 bases between them. This CDR3 contains 11 residues. Germline V gene data show CDR1 as SGDLS and CDR2 as YYNGEE. CDR3 in DNA: TGTGCCAGCAGCCGGGGAGAGACCCAGTACTTC. This translates into CASSRGETQYF.

The chain is built from TRBV15 and TRBJ1-2; the D gene is possibly TRBD1 (5 bases). Germline lookup yields CDR1 LNHNV and CDR2 YYDKDF (reference sequence). Trimming took 0 bases from V and 7 from J, leaving 21 bases between them. This CDR3 has 17 amino acids. CDR3 amino acids: CATSRDLAGKALVGYTF. The CDR3 DNA is TGTGCCACCAGCAGAGATCTGGCAGGGAAAGCCCTAGTTGGCTACACCTTC.

The chain is built from TRBV4-3 and TRBJ1-3; D call uncertain. The CDR3 spans 13 residues. Trimming removed 1 base at V and 4 bases at J, with 5 bases between. Germline CDR1 LGHNA, CDR2 YSLEER. The CDR3: CASSQGTGNTIYF. In nucleotides, the CDR3 is TGCGCCAGCAGCCAAGGAACCGGAAACACCATATATTTT.

V is TRBV9 and J is TRBJ1-4, with D hard to call. V gave up 4 bases and J gave up 10 bases, with 14 bases separating them. This CDR3 region has 13 residues. Germline V CDR1 and CDR2: SGDLS, YYNGEE. In DNA form, the CDR3 reads TGTGCCAGCAGCCGTTTAGGAGGCGTAAAACTGTTTTTT. This encodes CASSRLGGVKLFF.

This rearrangement joins TRBV5-1 to TRBJ2-7; 11 nucleotides agree with TRBD2. Germline-derived CDR1 and CDR2 are SGHRS and YFSETQ. Trimming at V came to 3 bases and at J to 1 base, leaving 3 bases not matched to a gene. The CDR3 covers 15 residues. The CDR3 DNA reads TGCGCCAGCAGCTCGCTAGCGGGGGGATCCTACGAGCAGTACTTC. Protein sequence: CASSSLAGGSYEQYF.

This chain links TRBV18 with TRBJ1-5; D is possibly TRBD1 (5 bases). The CDR3 spans 13 residues. CDR1 is KGHSH, CDR2 LQKENI, per germline. The V end lost 3 bases, the J end lost 7 bases, and 10 bases lay between the germline ends. CDR3 coding DNA: TGTGCCAGCTCACCGGGGGTAGGCCAGCCCCAGCATTTT. This gives the protein CASSPGVGQPQHF.

The chain uses TRBV7-9 and TRBJ2-7, with D unresolved. This CDR3 contains 13 residues. The V gene lost 5 bases and the J gene lost 4 bases, with 12 bases spanning the gap. The germline CDR1 and CDR2 sequences are SEHNR and FQNEAQ (reference sequence). CDR3 sequence: CASSTVAIYEQYF. CDR3 sequence (DNA): TGTGCCAGCAGCACGGTGGCTATATACGAGCAGTACTTC.

The chain recombines TRBV10-3 with TRBJ1-1; D might be TRBD1 (5 bases). The V gene's germline CDR1 is ENHRY and CDR2 SYGVKD. This CDR3 comprises 15 residues. The ends were cut back, 8 bases at V and 0 bases at J, with 16 bases in the middle. Here the CDR3 DNA reads TGTGCCATCTCCAACTCAGGGTCCATGAACACTGAAGCTTTCTTT. Translation: CAISNSGSMNTEAFF.

V is TRBV3-1 (or the pseudogene TRBV3-2) and J is TRBJ2-5; tentatively, D is TRBD2 (6 bases). The germline V and J ends were trimmed by 1 base and 1 base, with 10 bases remaining between them. CDR1 is LGHDT, CDR2 YNNKEL, per germline (reference sequence). CDR3 length equals 15 residues. CDR3 loop: CASSQAWRGQETQYF. The CDR3, as DNA: TGTGCCAGCAGCCAAGCGTGGCGGGGCCAAGAGACCCAGTACTTC.

This chain links TRBV2 with TRBJ1-2, with 7 bases that match TRBD1. CDR1 SNHLY and CDR2 FYNNEI come from the germline V gene. Trimming removed 6 bases from V and 8 bases from J; junction bases left unmatched: 9. This CDR3 comprises 13 residues. CDR3 DNA sequence: TGTGCCAGCAGGATACAGGGGCGCAAGGGCTACACCTTC. It specifies CASRIQGRKGYTF.

This chain joins TRBV10-2 and TRBJ2-5, with D tentatively TRBD2 (5 bases). Germline CDR1 reads WSHSY; CDR2 reads SAAADI. The CDR3 runs to 15 residues. The V end was cut by 1 base, the J end by 0 bases, with 9 bases between. CDR3 in amino acids: CASSEWEPYQETQYF. The CDR3 DNA reads TGCGCCAGCAGTGAGTGGGAGCCGTACCAAGAGACCCAGTACTTC.

This chain joins TRBV7-2 and TRBJ2-7; 10 bases are a match to TRBD1. Germline trimming cut 8 bases from V and 5 bases from J; bases unmatched to any gene: 9. Germline lookup yields CDR1 SGHTA and CDR2 FQGNSA. This CDR3 has 14 amino acids. In DNA, the CDR3 is TGTGCCAGCGAATCGACAGGGGGCTGGAACGAGCAGTACTTC. It is translated as CASESTGGWNEQYF.

The chain carries TRBV3-1 (or the pseudogene TRBV3-2) and TRBJ2-2, with TRBD2 matching 7 bases. V trimming: 4 bases; J trimming: 7 bases; junction bases outside the gene matches: 12. This CDR3 is built from 16 residues. The germline gives CDR1 LGHDT, CDR2 YNNKEL (reference sequence). The chain's CDR3 is CASSLGATSLGGELFF. The CDR3 coding sequence is TGTGCCAGCAGCCTGGGCGCGACTAGCCTGGGCGGGGAGCTGTTTTTT.

The CDR3 here is CASGDMIAFF. The CDR3 coding sequence is TGCGCCAGCGGGGACATGATTGCTTTCTTT. J is TRBJ1-1 and V is TRBV10-2, with D possibly being TRBD1 (6 bases). Germline V gives CDR1 WSHSY, CDR2 SAAADI. V lost 8 bases to trimming and J lost 11 bases, with 12 bases between them. This CDR3 spans 10 amino acids.

The chain couples TRBV5-1 to TRBJ2-7, with TRBD1 matching 12 bases. From germline, CDR1 is SGHRS and CDR2 YFSETQ. This CDR3 has 15 amino acids. V lost 6 bases and J lost 4; bases outside the gene matches: 8. CDR3 nucleotides: TGCGCCAGCATGGAAACGGGACAGGGGGCGTACGAGCAGTACTTC. Protein: CASMETGQGAYEQYF.

This clone showed up just once. The chain uses TRBV29-1 and TRBJ1-2; D might be TRBD1 (5 bases). The germline V and J ends were trimmed by 7 bases and 3 bases, with 9 bases remaining between them. The CDR3 covers 11 residues. Germline CDR1 is SQVTM and CDR2 is ANQGSEA. CDR3 nucleotide sequence: TGCAGCGGTGACAGCCACTATGGCTACACCTTC. Translation gives CSGDSHYGYTF.

CDR3 sequence reads: CASSPPGGNVGEKLFF. The DNA of the CDR3 is TGTGCCAGCAGTCCTCCGGGCGGAAATGTGGGTGAAAAACTGTTTTTT. The chain employs TRBV2 and TRBJ1-4; D unresolved. V was trimmed by 5 bases and J by 7 bases, leaving 20 bases between them. Germline assignment: CDR1 SNHLY and CDR2 FYNNEI. The CDR3 length is 16 residues.

The gene calls are TRBV7-8 and TRBJ1-2, with D unclear. The V gene's germline CDR1 is SGHVS and CDR2 FQNEAQ. The V gene lost 5 bases and the J gene lost 7 bases, with 20 bases spanning the gap. This CDR3 has 15 amino acids. The CDR3 region has the DNA TGTGCCAGCAGCCCATCCCGACGGGAGGGAATTGGCTACACCTTC. Translated, it gives CASSPSRREGIGYTF.